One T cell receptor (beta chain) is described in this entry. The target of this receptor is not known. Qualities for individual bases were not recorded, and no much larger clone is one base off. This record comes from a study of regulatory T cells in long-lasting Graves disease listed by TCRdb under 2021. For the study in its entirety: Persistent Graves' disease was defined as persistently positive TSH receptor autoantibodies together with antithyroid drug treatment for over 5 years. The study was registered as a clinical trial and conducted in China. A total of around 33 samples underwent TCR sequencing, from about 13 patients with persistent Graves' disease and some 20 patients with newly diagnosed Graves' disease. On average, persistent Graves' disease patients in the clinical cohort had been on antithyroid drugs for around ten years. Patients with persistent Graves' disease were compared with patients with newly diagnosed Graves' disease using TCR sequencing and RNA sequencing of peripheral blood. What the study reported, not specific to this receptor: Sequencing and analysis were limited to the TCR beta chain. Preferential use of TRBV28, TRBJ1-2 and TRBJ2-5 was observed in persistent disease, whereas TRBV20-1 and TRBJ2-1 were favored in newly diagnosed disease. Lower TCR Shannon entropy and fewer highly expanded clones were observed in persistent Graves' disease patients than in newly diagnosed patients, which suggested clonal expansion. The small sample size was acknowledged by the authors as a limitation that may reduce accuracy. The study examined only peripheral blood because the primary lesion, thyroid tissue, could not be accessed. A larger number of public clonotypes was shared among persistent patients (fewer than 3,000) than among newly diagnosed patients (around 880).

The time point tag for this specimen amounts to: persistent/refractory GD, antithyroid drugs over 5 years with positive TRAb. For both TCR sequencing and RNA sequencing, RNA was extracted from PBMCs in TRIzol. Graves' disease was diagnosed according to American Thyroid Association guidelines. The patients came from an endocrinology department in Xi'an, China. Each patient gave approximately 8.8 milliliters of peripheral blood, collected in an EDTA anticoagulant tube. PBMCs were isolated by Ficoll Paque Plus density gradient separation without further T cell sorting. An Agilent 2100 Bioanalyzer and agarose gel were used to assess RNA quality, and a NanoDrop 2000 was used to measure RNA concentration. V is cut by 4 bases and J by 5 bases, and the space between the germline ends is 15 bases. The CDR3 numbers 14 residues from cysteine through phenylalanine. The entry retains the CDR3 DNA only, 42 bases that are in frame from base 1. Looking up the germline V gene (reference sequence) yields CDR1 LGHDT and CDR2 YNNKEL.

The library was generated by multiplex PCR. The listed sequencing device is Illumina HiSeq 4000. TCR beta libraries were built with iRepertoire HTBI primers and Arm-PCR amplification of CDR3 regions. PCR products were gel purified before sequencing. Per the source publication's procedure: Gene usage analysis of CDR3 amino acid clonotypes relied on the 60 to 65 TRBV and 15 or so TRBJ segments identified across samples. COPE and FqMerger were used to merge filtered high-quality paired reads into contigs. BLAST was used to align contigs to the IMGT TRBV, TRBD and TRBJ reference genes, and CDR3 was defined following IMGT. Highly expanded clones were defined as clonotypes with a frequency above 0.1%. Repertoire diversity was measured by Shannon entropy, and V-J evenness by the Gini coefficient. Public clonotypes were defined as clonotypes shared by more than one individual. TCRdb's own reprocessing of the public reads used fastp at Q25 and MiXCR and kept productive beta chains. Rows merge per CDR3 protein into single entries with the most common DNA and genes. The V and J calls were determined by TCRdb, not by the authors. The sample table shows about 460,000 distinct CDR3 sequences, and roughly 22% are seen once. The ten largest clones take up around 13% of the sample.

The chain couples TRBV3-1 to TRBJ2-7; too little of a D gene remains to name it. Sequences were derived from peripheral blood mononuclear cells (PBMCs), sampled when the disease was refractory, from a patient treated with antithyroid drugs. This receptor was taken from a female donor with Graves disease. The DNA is TGTGCCAGCAGCCTAGGCCTAACAGTTCACGAGCAGTACTTC. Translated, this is CASSLGLTVHEQYF.